The clone carrying this T cell receptor (beta chain) appeared a few times. Antigen unknown. TCRdb reprocessed the 5' RACE reads with MiXCR, giving one entry per CDR3 protein. The table has some 1,700,000 distinct CDR3 sequences, about 31% seen once. CDR1 is MNHEY and CDR2 is SVGAGI in the germline V gene. V lost 5 bases and J 6 bases, leaving 14 bases between the germline ends. CDR3 size: 13 residues. This sample was taken from a study of identical twins. Study findings and constraints: Whereas memory repertoires showed no such difference, abundant cord blood beta clonotypes carried fewer insertions.

The receptor was isolated from a newborn girl in good health. Sequenced material: cord blood. The chain is built from TRBV6-5 and TRBJ2-7; D may be TRBD1 (5 bases). The chain's CDR3 is CASSQGPPSEQYF. The CDR3 bases are TGTGCCAGCAGTCAGGGTCCCCCCTCCGAGCAGTACTTC.